These 10 T cell receptor beta chains share one sample of origin, sequenced in a study of cytomegalovirus exposure and HLA in healthy donors. Profiled with immunoSEQ multiplex PCR; TCRdb holds only in-frame clones, not every one. The data show tens of thousands of clones, with roughly 95% seen just once and approximately 3.6% held by the top ten. Sequencing input: PBMCs. These receptors originate from a woman aged 18-30 years in good health and CMV-seropositive.

The chain combines TRBV2 with TRBJ1-1, with a tentative D call TRBD1 (6 bases). Trimming removed 6 bases from V and 1 base from J, with 12 bases in between. Germline V gives CDR1 SNHLY, CDR2 FYNNEI. The CDR3 spans 14 residues. As DNA, the CDR3 is TGTGCCAGCAGGGGAGGGGGAAGGAACACTGAAGCTTTCTTT. Translation: CASRGGGRNTEAFF.

The rearrangement joins TRBV5-4 to TRBJ2-1; TRBD1 aligns across 9 bases. Per the germline V gene, CDR1 is SGHNT and CDR2 is YYREEE (reference sequence). The CDR3 contains 16 residues. Germline trimming cut 6 bases from V and 9 bases from J; bases unmatched to any gene: 16. DNA for the CDR3: TGTGCCAGCACCAGGATTGGACAGGGGAGGGGTGGTGAGCAGTTCTTC. Translating gives CASTRIGQGRGGEQFF. Full variable domain (missing parts from reference TRBV5-4 and TRBJ2-1): ETGVTQSPTHLIKTRGQQVTLRCSSQSGHNTVSWYQQALGQGPQFIFQYYREEENGRGNFPPRFSGLQFPNYSSELNVNALELDDSALYLCASTRIGQGRGGEQFFGPGTRLTVL.

This clone appeared a few times. The chain has TRBV14 and TRBJ1-1; no firm D call. Germline-derived CDR1 and CDR2 are SGHDN and FVKESK. Trimming pared 2 bases from V and 7 bases from J, leaving 11 bases between. The CDR3 sequence is 13 residues long. The CDR3, as DNA: TGTGCCAGCAGCCAATTCCCCGCTATTGAAGCTTTCTTT. Residues: CASSQFPAIEAFF.

The gene calls are TRBV5-1 and TRBJ2-7, with 7 bases lining up with TRBD2. CDR1 and CDR2 (germline): SGHRS, YFSETQ. V was clipped by 0 bases and J by 6 bases; unmatched bases: 3. The CDR3 is 13 amino acids. The CDR3 here is CASSLGLAGEQYF. The CDR3, as DNA: TGCGCCAGCAGCTTGGGACTAGCCGGCGAGCAGTACTTC.

V is TRBV7-3 and J is TRBJ2-5; 10 nucleotides line up with TRBD1. Germline CDR1 is SGHTA and CDR2 is FQGTGA. The CDR3 covers 16 residues. After removal of 5 bases from V and 1 base from J, the junction contained 7 bases not matched to a gene. CDR3 DNA sequence: TGTGCCAGCAGCCCAGGGACAGGGGAGACCCAAGAGACCCAGTACTTC. Protein sequence: CASSPGTGETQETQYF.

The chain employs TRBV18 and TRBJ1-5; D is unresolved. Germline V gene sequence: CDR1 KGHSH, CDR2 LQKENI. V gave up 3 bases and J gave up 5 bases, with 11 bases separating them. CDR3 length equals 14 residues. CDR3 DNA sequence: TGTGCCAGCTCACCGTCGGGAAATTATCAGCCCCAGCATTTT. Its protein product is CASSPSGNYQPQHF.

The sample holds one count of this clone. CDR3 nucleotides: TGTGCCAGCAGCTTAGGGGACAGACCAACTGAAGCTTTCTTT. Translation gives CASSLGDRPTEAFF. The gene calls are TRBV13 and TRBJ1-1, with D maybe TRBD1 (6 bases). This CDR3 comprises 14 residues. Looked up from germline, CDR1 is PRHDT and CDR2 is FYEKMQ (reference sequence). V gave up 0 bases and J gave up 5 bases, with 10 bases separating them.

This sequence joins TRBV11-3 and TRBJ1-1, with D uncertain. CDR3 size: 13 residues. Trimming removed 4 bases at V and 7 bases at J, with 13 bases between. The germline CDR1 and CDR2 sequences are SGHNT and YENEEA. DNA of the CDR3: TGTGCCAGCAGCTCCCGGGGTCCCGGTGAAGCTTTCTTT. Translating it yields CASSSRGPGEAFF.

V and J are TRBV15 and TRBJ2-1; D gene ambiguous. V lost 0 bases and J 10 bases, leaving 10 bases between the germline ends. Germline assignment: CDR1 LNHNV and CDR2 YYDKDF (reference sequence). This CDR3 is built from 13 residues. The CDR3 DNA reads as TGTGCCACCAGCAGAGATCTAGAATTCGAGCAGTTCTTC. Its protein product is CATSRDLEFEQFF. The full variable domain, rest sourced from reference TRBV15 and TRBJ2-1, is DAMVIQNPRYQVTQFGKPVTLSCSQTLNHNVMYWYQQKSSQAPKLLFHYYDKDFNNEADTPDNFQSRRPNTSFCFLDIRSPGLGDTAMYLCATSRDLEFEQFFGPGTRLTVL.

The rearrangement links TRBV6-1 to TRBJ1-2; D unresolved. Per the germline V gene, CDR1 is MNHNS and CDR2 is SASEGT. With 4 bases removed from V and 5 bases from J, the gap between germline ends came to 2 bases. The CDR3 totals 10 residues. The CDR3 protein is CASSAYGYTF. The CDR3 DNA reads as TGTGCCAGCAGTGCGTATGGCTACACCTTC.